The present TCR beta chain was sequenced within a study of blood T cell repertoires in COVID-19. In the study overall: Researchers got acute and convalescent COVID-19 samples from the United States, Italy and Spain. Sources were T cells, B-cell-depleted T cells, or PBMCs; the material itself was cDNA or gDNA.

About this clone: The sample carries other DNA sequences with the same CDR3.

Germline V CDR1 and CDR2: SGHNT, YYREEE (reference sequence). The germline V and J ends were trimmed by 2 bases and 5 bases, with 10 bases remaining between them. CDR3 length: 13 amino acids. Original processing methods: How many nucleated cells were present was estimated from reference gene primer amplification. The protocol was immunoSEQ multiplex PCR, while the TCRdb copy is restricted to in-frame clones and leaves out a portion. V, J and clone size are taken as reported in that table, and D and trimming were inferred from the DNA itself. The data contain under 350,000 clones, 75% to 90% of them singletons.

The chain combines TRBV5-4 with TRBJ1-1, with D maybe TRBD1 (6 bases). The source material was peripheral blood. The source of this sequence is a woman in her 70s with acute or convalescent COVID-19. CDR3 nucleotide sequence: TGTGCCAGCAGCTTACAGGGTGGGACTGAAGCTTTCTTT. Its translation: CASSLQGGTEAFF.